This T cell receptor beta chain came from a study of shared T cell receptors in the human thymus. V lost 6 bases, J lost 5 bases, and 6 bases stayed unmatched. The CDR3 is 14 amino acids. Looked up from germline, CDR1 is LNHDA and CDR2 is SQIVND (reference sequence). TCRdb keeps only in-frame clones here, not all; method: immunoSEQ multiplex PCR. Of roughly 500,000 clones in the sample, approximately 80% were seen once. In this sample, this clone turned up once. These records were also assigned to another study, of human thymus T cells.

The sample taken for sequencing was thymocytes. The V and J genes are TRBV19 and TRBJ2-3, with 9 positions matching TRBD2. This receptor was obtained from a boy less than two years old with a congenital heart defect. CDR3 sequence: CASSMGTSLDTQYF. The CDR3 DNA reads TGTGCCAGTAGCATGGGGACTAGCTTAGATACGCAGTATTTT.